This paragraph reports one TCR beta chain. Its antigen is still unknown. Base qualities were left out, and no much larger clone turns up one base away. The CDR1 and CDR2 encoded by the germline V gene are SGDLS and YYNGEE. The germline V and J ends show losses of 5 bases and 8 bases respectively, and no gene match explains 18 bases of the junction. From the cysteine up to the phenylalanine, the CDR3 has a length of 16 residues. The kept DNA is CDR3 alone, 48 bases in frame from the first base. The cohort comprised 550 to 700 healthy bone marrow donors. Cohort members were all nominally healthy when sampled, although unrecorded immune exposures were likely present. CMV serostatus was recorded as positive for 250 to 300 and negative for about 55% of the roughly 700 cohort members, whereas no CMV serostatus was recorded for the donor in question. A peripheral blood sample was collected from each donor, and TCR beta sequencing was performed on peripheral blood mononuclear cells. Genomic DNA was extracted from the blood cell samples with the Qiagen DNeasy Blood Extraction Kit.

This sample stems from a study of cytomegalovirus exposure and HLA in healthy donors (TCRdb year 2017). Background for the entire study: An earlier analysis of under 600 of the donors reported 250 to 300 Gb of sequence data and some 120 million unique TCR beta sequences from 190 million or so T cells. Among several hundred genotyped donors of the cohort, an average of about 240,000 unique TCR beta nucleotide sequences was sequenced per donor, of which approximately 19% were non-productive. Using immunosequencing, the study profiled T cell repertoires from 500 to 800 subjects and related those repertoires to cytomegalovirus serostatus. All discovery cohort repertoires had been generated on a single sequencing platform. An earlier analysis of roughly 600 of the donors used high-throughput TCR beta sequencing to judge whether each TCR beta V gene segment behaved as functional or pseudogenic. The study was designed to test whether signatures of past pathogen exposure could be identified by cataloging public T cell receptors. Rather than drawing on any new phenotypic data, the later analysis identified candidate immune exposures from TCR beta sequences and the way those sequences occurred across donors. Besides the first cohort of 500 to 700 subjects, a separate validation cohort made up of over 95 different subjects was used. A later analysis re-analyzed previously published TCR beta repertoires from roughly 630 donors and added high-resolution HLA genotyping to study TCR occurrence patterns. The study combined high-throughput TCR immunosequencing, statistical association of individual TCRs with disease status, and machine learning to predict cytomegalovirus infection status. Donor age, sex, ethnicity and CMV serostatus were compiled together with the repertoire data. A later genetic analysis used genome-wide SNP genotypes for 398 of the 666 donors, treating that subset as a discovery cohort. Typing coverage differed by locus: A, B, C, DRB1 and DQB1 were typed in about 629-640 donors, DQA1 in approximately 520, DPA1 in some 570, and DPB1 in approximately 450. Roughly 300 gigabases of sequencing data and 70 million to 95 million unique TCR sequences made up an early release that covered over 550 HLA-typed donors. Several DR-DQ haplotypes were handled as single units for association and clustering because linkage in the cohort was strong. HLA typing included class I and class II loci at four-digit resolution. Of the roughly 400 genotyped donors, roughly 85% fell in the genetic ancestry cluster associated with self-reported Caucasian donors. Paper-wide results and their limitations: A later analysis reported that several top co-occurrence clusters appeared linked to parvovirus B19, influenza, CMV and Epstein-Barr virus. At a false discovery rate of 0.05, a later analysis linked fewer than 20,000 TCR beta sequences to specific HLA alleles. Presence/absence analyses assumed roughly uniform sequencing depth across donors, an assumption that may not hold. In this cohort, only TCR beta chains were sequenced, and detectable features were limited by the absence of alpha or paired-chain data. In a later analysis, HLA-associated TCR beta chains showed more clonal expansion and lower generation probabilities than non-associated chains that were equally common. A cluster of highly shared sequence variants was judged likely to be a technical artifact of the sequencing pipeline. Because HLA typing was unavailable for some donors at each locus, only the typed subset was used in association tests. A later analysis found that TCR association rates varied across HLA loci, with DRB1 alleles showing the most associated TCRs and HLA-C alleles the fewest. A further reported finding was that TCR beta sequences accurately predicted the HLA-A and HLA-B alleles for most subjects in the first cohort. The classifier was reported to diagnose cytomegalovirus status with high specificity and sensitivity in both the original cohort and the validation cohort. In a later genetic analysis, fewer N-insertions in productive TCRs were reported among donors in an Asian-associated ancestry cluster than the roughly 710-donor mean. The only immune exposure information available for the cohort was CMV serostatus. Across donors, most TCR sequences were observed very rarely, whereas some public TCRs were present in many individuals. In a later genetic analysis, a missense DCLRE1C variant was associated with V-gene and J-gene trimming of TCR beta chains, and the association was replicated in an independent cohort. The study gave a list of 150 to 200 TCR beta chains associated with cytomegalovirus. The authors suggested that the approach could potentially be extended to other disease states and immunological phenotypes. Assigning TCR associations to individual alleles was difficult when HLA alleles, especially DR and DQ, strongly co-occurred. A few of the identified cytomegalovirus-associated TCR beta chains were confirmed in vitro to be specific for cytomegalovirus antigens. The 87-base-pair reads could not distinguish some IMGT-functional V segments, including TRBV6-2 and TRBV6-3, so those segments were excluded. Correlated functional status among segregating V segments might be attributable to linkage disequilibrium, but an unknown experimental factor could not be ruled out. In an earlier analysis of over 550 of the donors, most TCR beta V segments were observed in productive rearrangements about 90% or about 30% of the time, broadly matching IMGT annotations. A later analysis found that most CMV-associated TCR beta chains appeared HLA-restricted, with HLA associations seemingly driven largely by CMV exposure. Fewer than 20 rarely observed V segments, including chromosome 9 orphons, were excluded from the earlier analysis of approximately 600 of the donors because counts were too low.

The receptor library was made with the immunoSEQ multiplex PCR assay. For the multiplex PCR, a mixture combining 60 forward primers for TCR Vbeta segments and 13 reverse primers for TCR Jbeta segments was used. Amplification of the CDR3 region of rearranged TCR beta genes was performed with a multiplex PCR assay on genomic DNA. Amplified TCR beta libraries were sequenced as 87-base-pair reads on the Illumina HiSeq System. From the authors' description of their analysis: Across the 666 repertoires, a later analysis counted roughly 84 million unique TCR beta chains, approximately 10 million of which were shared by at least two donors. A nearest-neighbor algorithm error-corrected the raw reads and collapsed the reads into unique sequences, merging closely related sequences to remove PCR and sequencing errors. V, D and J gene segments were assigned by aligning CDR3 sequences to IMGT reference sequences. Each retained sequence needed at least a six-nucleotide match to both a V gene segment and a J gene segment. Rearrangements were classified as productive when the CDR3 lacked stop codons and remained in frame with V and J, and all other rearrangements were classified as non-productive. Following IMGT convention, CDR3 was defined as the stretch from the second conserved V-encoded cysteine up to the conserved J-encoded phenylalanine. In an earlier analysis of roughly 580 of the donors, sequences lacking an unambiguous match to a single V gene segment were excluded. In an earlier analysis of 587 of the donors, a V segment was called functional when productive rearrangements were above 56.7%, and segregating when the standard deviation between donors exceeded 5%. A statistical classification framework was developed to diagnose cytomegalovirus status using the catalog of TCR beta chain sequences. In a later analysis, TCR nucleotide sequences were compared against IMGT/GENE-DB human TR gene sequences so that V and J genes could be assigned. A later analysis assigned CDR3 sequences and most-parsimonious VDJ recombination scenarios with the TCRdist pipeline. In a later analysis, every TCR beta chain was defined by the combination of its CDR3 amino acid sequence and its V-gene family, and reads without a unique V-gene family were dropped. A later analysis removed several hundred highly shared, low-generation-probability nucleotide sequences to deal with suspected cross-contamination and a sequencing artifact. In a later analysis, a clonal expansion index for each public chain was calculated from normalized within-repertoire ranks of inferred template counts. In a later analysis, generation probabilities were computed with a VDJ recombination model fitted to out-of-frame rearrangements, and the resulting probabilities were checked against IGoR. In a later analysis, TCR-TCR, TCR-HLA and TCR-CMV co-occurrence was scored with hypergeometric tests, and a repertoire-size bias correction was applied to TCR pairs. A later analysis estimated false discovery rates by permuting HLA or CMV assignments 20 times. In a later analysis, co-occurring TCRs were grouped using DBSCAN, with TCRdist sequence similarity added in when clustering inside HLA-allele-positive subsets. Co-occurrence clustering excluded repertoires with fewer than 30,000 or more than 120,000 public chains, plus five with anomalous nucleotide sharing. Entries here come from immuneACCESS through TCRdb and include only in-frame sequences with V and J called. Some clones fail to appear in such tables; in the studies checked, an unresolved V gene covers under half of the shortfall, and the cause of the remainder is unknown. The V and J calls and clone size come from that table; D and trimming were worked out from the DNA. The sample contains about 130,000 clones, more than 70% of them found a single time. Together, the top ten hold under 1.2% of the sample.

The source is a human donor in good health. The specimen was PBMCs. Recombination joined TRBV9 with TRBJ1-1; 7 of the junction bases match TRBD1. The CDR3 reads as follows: CASRGGPGTAGFEAFF. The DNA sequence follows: TGTGCCAGCAGAGGAGGTCCCGGGACAGCGGGTTTCGAAGCTTTCTTT.